This TCR beta chain was sequenced in a study of control samples from healthy donors and cancer patients. V lost 1 base to trimming and J lost 3 bases, with 15 bases between them. CDR3 length: 17 residues. Germline V gene data show CDR1 as LGHNA and CDR2 as YSLEER. Assay: immunoSEQ multiplex PCR; the TCRdb copy retains only in-frame clones and omits some. The sample consists of about 140,000 clones, around 94% of them appearing once. The clonotype was recovered from a man aged 35 to 55 in good health. This sequence joins TRBV4-3 and TRBJ1-4; D possibly corresponds to TRBD1 (5 bases). Sequenced input: blood. As DNA, the CDR3 is TGCGCCAGCAGCCAAGCGCCAGGGAGTTCCTCTAATGAAAAACTGTTTTTT. Its protein product is CASSQAPGSSSNEKLFF.